Described below is a single T cell receptor (beta chain) sequence and its context. Collection yielded approximately 2.6 ml of blood per donor. The template was total RNA from whole blood, with no T cell sorting. These data are taken from a study of monozygotic twins with inflammatory bowel disease. The CDR3 has 14 amino acids. Germline values: CDR1 MDHEN, CDR2 SYDVKM. Using eight separate reactions per sample, the authors generated cDNA. Nested PCRs of about 17 and 10 cycles, two in total, were run on TCRalpha and TCRbeta cDNA. TCRdb reprocessed the 5' RACE reads; each CDR3 protein has one entry and no DNA is given. This sample contains 400,000 or so distinct CDR3 sequences.

The specimen was blood. The chain links TRBV28 to TRBJ2-5; TCRdb lists TRBD2, though no DNA is available to test this call. This clonotype was obtained from a human donor with ulcerative colitis or Crohn's disease, or a healthy co-twin of an affected twin (not recorded which). The CDR3 here is CASRLAGAQETQYF. The whole variable domain, remainder taken from reference TRBV28 and TRBJ2-5, is DVKVTQSSRYLVKRTGEKVFLECVQDMDHENMFWYRQDPGLGLRLIYFSYDVKMKEKGDIPEGYSVSREKKERFSLILESASTNQTSMYLCASRLAGAQETQYFGPGTRLLVL.